One sample yielded the 19 T cell receptor beta chains listed below, sequenced in a study of T cells in Graves' hyperthyroidism and ophthalmopathy. The investigators amplified TCR beta CDR3 regions from RNA transcripts. Primed by the HTBI set, a first-round RT-PCR was run on the TCR CDR3. Each CDR3 protein gets one entry after TCRdb re-called the multiplex PCR reads with MiXCR. The repertoire includes 450,000 to 550,000 distinct CDR3 sequences, about 24% of them detected once, and 11% sits in the top ten. The sequencing input was blood. The receptors shown here come from a woman aged 30 to 39 with Graves' ophthalmopathy.

This clonotype has a handful of counts. The chain combines TRBV28 with TRBJ2-7, with 10 nucleotides matching TRBD1. Germline loops: CDR1 MDHEN, CDR2 SYDVKM. With 7 bases clipped from V and 0 bases from J, the junction kept 18 bases outside the gene matches. This CDR3 comprises 19 residues. DNA for the CDR3: TGTGCCAGCAATCCGGTGTGGGGACAGGGGCGATCAAACTCCTACGAGCAGTACTTC. Encoded protein: CASNPVWGQGRSNSYEQYF.

This clonotype has ten or more counts. This chain links TRBV6-2 or TRBV6-3 with TRBJ2-2, with TRBD2 matching over 9 bases. Germline trimming cut 0 bases from V and 0 bases from J; bases unmatched to any gene: 8. The CDR3 length is 19 residues. Germline assignment: CDR1 MNHEY and CDR2 SVGEGT. The CDR3 sequence is CASSYSGLAGNANTGELFF. In nucleotides, the CDR3 is TGTGCCAGCAGTTACTCGGGCCTAGCGGGGAACGCGAACACCGGGGAGCTGTTTTTT.

At least ten counts were recorded for this clonotype. The genes are TRBV29-1 and TRBJ1-2; D remains unclear. This CDR3 has 13 residues. The V gene's germline CDR1 is SQVTM and CDR2 ANQGSEA. V shed 2 bases and J shed 5 bases, with 12 bases lying between them. The CDR3 loop is CSVESGFGYGYTF. Written as DNA, the CDR3 is TGCAGCGTTGAAAGCGGGTTTGGGTATGGCTACACCTTC. Using reference TRBV29-1 and TRBJ1-2 for the parts outside the CDR3, the full variable domain is SAVISQKPSRDICQRGTSLTIQCQVDSQVTMMFWYRQQPGQSLTLIATANQGSEATYESGFVIDKFPISRPNLTFSTLTVSNMSPEDSSIYLCSVESGFGYGYTFGSGTRLTVV.

Turning to this clonotype: This may be a read error: a much more frequent sequence differs by one nucleotide. The chain links TRBV6-4 to TRBJ2-5; D is possibly TRBD1 (5 bases). This CDR3 is built from 15 residues. Germline assignment: CDR1 MRHNA and CDR2 SNTAGT. CDR3 sequence reads: CASSPQGWSQEAQYF. In DNA form, the CDR3 reads TGTGCCAGCAGCCCGCAGGGTTGGAGCCAAGAGGCCCAGTACTTC.

V and J are TRBV12-3 or TRBV12-4 and TRBJ1-2; 7 bases agree with TRBD1. With V trimmed by 6 bases and J by 5 bases, 9 bases remained unmatched. This CDR3 contains 14 residues. CDR3 residues: CASRLRGPGYGYTF. The CDR3 nucleotides read TGTGCCAGCAGGCTGAGGGGGCCGGGGTATGGCTACACCTTC.

This clonotype was seen just once. The chain uses TRBV7-2 and TRBJ2-2; D gene ambiguous. The germline gives CDR1 SGHTA, CDR2 FQGNSA. Deletions cut 3 bases from V and 4 bases from J, with 9 bases between. The CDR3 length is 14 residues. CDR3 sequence reads: CASSLTFVTGELFF. The DNA for the CDR3 is TGTGCCAGCAGCTTGACGTTCGTCACCGGGGAGCTGTTTTTT.

The chain couples TRBV18 to TRBJ2-2; D may be TRBD2 (6 bases). V lost 3 bases and J lost 3, with 8 bases in between. The CDR3 consists of 14 residues. Germline V gene data show CDR1 as KGHSH and CDR2 as LQKENI. The DNA for the CDR3 is TGTGCCAGCTCACCCCCTAGCGACACCGGGGAGCTGTTTTTT. This codes for CASSPPSDTGELFF.

As DNA, the CDR3 is TGTGCCAGCAGCGGTAGCTTGGACACTGAAGCTTTCTTT. Its translation: CASSGSLDTEAFF. The chain has TRBV11-2 and TRBJ1-1; D unclear. Germline V gene sequence: CDR1 SGHAT, CDR2 FQNNGV. The CDR3 length is 13 residues. V was trimmed by 5 bases and J by 3 bases, leaving 10 bases between them.

This clonotype was counted at least ten times. The V gene is TRBV6-1, the J gene TRBJ1-1, with a tentative D call TRBD1 (5 bases). This CDR3 has 13 amino acids. Germline V gene sequence: CDR1 MNHNS, CDR2 SASEGT. V lost 9 bases to trimming and J lost 3 bases, with 14 bases between them. The CDR3 bases are TGTGCCAGTTTGGGGGAGCTGTACACTGAAGCTTTCTTT. As protein: CASLGELYTEAFF.

This clonotype was seen at least ten times. The rearrangement uses TRBV6-1 and TRBJ1-2; D remains ambiguous. CDR3 length equals 12 residues. The germline V gene encodes CDR1 MNHNS and CDR2 SASEGT. Deletions cut 3 bases from V and 4 bases from J, with 6 bases between. CDR3 nucleotides: TGTGCCAGCAGTGACAGCCTCTATGGCTACACCTTC. Translation: CASSDSLYGYTF.

This chain connects TRBV11-2 to TRBJ1-3; D ambiguous. Germline V gives CDR1 SGHAT, CDR2 FQNNGV. V was trimmed by 1 base and J by 0 bases, leaving 7 bases between them. The CDR3 totals 15 residues. CDR3 sequence (DNA): TGTGCCAGCAGCTTAGGGGGATACTCTGGAAACACCATATATTTT. Encoded protein: CASSLGGYSGNTIYF. The whole variable domain, remainder taken from reference TRBV11-2 and TRBJ1-3, is EAGVAQSPRYKIIEKRQSVAFWCNPISGHATLYWYQQILGQGPKLLIQFQNNGVVDDSQLPKDRFSAERLKGVDSTLKIQPAKLEDSAVYLCASSLGGYSGNTIYFGEGSWLTVV.

V usage is TRBV6-2 or TRBV6-3 and J usage is TRBJ1-1; perhaps TRBD1 as D (5 bases). V lost 8 bases and J lost 0, with 13 bases in between. The CDR3 is made up of 14 amino acids. The germline V gene has CDR1 MNHEY and CDR2 SVGEGT. CDR3 DNA sequence: TGTGCCAGCGGCCAGCTGACAGTGAACACTGAAGCTTTCTTT. As protein: CASGQLTVNTEAFF.

This clonotype was counted at least ten times. The rearrangement joins TRBV20-1 to TRBJ2-7; either TRBD1 or TRBD2 may fit D (5 bases each). Trimming removed 5 bases at V and 3 bases at J, with 20 bases between. Germline-derived CDR1 and CDR2 are DFQATT and SNEGSKA (reference sequence). The CDR3 covers 15 residues. The CDR3: CSALHSGTGSYEQYF. CDR3 coding DNA: TGCAGTGCTCTTCACTCCGGGACGGGGAGCTACGAGCAGTACTTC.

This clonotype was seen ten or more times. The chain joins TRBV19 to TRBJ1-1; D is unresolved. V was shortened by 2 bases and J by 3 bases, with 7 bases between the two germline ends. CDR1 and CDR2 (germline): LNHDA, SQIVND (reference sequence). This CDR3 region has 13 residues. The CDR3 nucleotides read TGTGCCAGTAGTATATTCCGCGACACTGAAGCTTTCTTT. It encodes CASSIFRDTEAFF. The entire variable domain, with the rest obtained from reference TRBV19 and TRBJ1-1, is as follows: DGGITQSPKYLFRKEGQNVTLSCEQNLNHDAMYWYRQDPGQGLRLIYYSQIVNDFQKGDIAEGYSVSREKKESFPLTVTSAQKNPTAFYLCASSIFRDTEAFFGQGTRLTVV.

This rearrangement joins TRBV27 to TRBJ1-2; TRBD1 matches 8 bases. CDR3 length: 10 amino acids. Trimming removed 6 bases from V and 10 bases from J; junction bases left unmatched: 1. CDR1 is MNHEY, CDR2 SMNVEV, per germline (reference sequence). CDR3 sequence: CASRQGAYTF. The CDR3 DNA follows: TGTGCCAGCAGGCAGGGGGCCTACACCTTC.

Note on this clonotype: The junction departs from germline at one end; a sequencing error may be responsible. The chain is built from TRBV6-2 or TRBV6-3 and TRBJ2-4; 7 positions agree with TRBD2. There are 13 residues in the CDR3. The germline CDR1 and CDR2 sequences are MNHEY and SVGEGT. The CDR3 loop reads CASSYSRENIKYF. CDR3 nucleotides: TGTGCCAGCAGTTACTCGCGGGAGAACATTAAGTACTTC.

To note about this clonotype: A single base separates this from a much larger clone, so it may be a read error. J is TRBJ1-5 and V is TRBV2; TRBD1 might be the D (5 bases). There are 15 residues in the CDR3. The germline V gene has CDR1 SNHLY and CDR2 FYNNEI. CDR3 coding DNA: TGTGCCAGCAGTGTGGGACGGACGGAAAATCAGCCCGAGCATTTT. As protein: CASSVGRTENQPEHF.

This clonotype was recorded a few times. The chain is built from TRBV12-3 or TRBV12-4 and TRBJ1-1, with D uncertain. Trimming took off 4 bases at V and 3 bases at J, with 9 bases between the two ends. This CDR3 has 13 amino acids. CDR3 amino acids: CASSSGEYTEAFF. For the CDR3, the DNA is TGTGCCAGCAGTTCCGGGGAATACACTGAAGCTTTCTTT.

This clonotype was observed at least ten times. The rearrangement links TRBV3-1 to TRBJ1-1; D unresolved. The CDR3 contains 15 residues. The germline gives CDR1 LGHDT, CDR2 YNNKEL (reference sequence). Trimming left V 5 bases short and J 1 base short, with 14 bases between. The CDR3 spells CASSSLSEPNTEAFF. DNA of the CDR3: TGTGCCAGCAGCTCCCTATCTGAGCCGAACACTGAAGCTTTCTTT.